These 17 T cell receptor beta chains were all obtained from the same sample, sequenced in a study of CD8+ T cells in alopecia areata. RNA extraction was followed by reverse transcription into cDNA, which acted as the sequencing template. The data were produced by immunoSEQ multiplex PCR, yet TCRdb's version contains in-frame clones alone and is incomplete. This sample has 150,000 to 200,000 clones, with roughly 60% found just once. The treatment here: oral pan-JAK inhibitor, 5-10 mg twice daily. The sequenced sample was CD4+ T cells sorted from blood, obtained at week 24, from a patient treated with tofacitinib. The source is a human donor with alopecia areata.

CDR3 sequence reads: CASSLFQIYEQYF. The CDR3 DNA follows: TGTGCCAGCAGCTTATTCCAGATCTACGAGCAGTACTTC. The chain carries TRBV11-2 and TRBJ2-7; no definite D call. CDR1 and CDR2 (germline): SGHAT, FQNNGV. This CDR3 spans 13 amino acids. The V gene lost 2 bases and the J gene lost 3 bases, with 8 bases spanning the gap.

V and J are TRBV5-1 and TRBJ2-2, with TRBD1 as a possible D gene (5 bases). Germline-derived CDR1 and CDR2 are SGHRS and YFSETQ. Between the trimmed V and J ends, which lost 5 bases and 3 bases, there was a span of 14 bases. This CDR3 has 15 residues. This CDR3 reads CASRVQGGDTGELFF. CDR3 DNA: TGCGCCAGCAGGGTGCAGGGTGGAGACACCGGGGAGCTGTTTTTT. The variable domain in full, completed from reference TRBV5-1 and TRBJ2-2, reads KAGVTQTPRYLIKTRGQQVTLSCSPISGHRSVSWYQQTPGQGLQFLFEYFSETQRNKGNFPGRFSGRQFSNSRSEMNVSTLELGDSALYLCASRVQGGDTGELFFGEGSRLTVL.

CDR3 sequence: CSVEAMPEQYF. CDR3 nucleotide sequence: TGCAGCGTTGAGGCCATGCCTGAGCAGTACTTC. V usage is TRBV29-1 and J usage is TRBJ2-7, with D hard to call. Trimming cost V 3 bases and J 7 bases, with 10 bases left between them. CDR1 and CDR2 (germline): SQVTM, ANQGSEA. This CDR3 is built from 11 residues.

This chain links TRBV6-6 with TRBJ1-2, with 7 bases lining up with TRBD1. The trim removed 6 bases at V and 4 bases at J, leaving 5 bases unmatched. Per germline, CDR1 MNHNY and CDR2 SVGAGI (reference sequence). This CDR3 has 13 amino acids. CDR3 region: CASRGGQLYGYTF. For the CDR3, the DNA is TGTGCCAGCAGAGGGGGACAGCTCTATGGCTACACCTTC.

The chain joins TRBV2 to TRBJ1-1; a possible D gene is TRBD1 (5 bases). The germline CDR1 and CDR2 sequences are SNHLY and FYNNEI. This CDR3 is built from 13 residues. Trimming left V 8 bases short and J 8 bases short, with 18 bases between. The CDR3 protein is CASCPEGKVEAFF. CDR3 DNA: TGTGCCAGCTGCCCGGAGGGGAAGGTAGAAGCTTTCTTT.

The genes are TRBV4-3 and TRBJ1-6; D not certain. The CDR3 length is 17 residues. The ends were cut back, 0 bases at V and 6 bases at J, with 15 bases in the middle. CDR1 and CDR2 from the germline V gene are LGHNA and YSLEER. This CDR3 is CASSQETASGSNSPLHF. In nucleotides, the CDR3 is TGCGCCAGCAGCCAAGAAACAGCCTCCGGGAGTAATTCACCCCTCCACTTT.

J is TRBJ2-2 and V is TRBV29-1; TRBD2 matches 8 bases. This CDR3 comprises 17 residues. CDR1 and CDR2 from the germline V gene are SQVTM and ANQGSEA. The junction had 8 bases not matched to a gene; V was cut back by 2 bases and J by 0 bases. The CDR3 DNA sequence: TGCAGCGTTGAAACTTACCGGGGGGGCCCGAACACCGGGGAGCTGTTTTTT. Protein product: CSVETYRGGPNTGELFF.

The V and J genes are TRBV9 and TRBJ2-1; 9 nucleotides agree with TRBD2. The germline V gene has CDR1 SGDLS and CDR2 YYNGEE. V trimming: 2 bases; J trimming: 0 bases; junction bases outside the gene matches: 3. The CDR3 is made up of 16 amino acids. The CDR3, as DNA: TGTGCCAGCAGCGTGACTAGCGGTAGCTCCTACAATGAGCAGTTCTTC. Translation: CASSVTSGSSYNEQFF.

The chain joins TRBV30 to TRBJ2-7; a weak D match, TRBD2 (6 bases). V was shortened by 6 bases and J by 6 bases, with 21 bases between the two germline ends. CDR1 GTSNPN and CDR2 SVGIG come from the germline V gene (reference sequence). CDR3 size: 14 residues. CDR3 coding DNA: TGTGCCTGTCAACGACCCCCCGGGGGTGGCGAGCAGTACTTC. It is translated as CACQRPPGGGEQYF.

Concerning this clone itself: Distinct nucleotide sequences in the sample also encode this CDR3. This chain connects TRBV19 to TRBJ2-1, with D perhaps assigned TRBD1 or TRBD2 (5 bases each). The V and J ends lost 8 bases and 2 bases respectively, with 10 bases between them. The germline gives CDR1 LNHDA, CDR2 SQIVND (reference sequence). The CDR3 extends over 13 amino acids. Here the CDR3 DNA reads TGTGCCAGTCGGGGCGGCACCTACAATGAGCAGTTCTTC. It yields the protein CASRGGTYNEQFF. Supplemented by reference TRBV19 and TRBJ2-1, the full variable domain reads DGGITQSPKYLFRKEGQNVTLSCEQNLNHDAMYWYRQDPGQGLRLIYYSQIVNDFQKGDIAEGYSVSREKKESFPLTVTSAQKNPTAFYLCASRGGTYNEQFFGPGTRLTVL.

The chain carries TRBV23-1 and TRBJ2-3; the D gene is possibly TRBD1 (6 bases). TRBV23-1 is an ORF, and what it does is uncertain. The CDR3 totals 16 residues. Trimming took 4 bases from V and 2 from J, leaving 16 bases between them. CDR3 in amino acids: CASSPIDRTTTDTQYF. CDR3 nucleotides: TGCGCCAGCAGTCCCATCGACAGGACAACCACAGATACGCAGTATTTT.

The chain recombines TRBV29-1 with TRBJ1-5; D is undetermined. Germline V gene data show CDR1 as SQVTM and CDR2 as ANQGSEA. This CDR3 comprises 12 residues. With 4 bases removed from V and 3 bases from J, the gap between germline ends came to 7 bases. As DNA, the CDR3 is TGCAGCGTTGGGACCCCCAATCAGCCCCAGCATTTT. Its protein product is CSVGTPNQPQHF.

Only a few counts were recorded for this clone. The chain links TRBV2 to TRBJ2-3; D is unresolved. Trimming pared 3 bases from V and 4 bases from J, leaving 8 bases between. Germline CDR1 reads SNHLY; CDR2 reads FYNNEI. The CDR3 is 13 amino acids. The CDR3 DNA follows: TGTGCCAGCAGTGACCAGGTATCAGATACGCAGTATTTT. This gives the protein CASSDQVSDTQYF. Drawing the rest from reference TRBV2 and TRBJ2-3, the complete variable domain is EPEVTQTPSHQVTQMGQEVILRCVPISNHLYFYWYRQILGQKVEFLVSFYNNEISEKSEIFDDQFSVERPDGSNFTLKIRSTKLEDSAMYFCASSDQVSDTQYFGPGTRLTVL.

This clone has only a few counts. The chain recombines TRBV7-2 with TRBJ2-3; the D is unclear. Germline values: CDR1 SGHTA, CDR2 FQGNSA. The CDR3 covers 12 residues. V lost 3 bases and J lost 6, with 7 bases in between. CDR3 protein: CASSLIRDTQYF. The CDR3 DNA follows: TGTGCCAGCAGCTTGATTCGGGATACGCAGTATTTT.

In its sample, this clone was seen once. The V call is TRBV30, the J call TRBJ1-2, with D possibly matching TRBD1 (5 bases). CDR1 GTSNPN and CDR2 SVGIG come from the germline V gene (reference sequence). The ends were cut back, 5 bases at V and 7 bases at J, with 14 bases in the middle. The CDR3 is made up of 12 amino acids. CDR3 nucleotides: TGTGCCTGGGGGGCCGTTAGGCTTGGCTACACCTTC. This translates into CAWGAVRLGYTF.

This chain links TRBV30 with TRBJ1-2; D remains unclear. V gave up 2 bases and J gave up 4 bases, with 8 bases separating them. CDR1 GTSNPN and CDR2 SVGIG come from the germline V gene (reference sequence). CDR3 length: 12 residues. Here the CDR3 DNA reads TGTGCCTGGAGTTACGTTGGCTATGGCTACACCTTC. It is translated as CAWSYVGYGYTF.

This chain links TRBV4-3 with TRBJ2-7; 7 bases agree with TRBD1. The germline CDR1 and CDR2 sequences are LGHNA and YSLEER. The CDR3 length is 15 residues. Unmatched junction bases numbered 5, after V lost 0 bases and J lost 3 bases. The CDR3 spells CASSQDLTGLYEQYF. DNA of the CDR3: TGCGCCAGCAGCCAAGATCTGACAGGGCTCTACGAGCAGTACTTC.